The clone carrying this TCR beta chain was seen many times. Antigen: not known. Sample-barcoded 5' priming and a J-beta primer mix drove a second PCR of about 6 to 12 cycles. Tagging of each cDNA molecule was performed by a template-switch adaptor with 12 random nucleotides. TCRdb reanalysed the 5' RACE reads using MiXCR and keeps one entry per CDR3 protein. The profile shows about 1.6 million distinct CDR3 sequences, roughly 32% of them singletons. This specimen comes from a study of blood T cells in healthy people across ages. General observations from the study: Diversity of TCR beta correlated strongly with naive T cell percentage.

CDR3 length: 12 amino acids. With 7 bases removed from V and 5 bases from J, the gap between germline ends came to 10 bases. The chain uses TRBV12-3 or TRBV12-4 and TRBJ2-3; D is uncertain. The sample comprised blood. This clonotype was obtained from a woman in her 30s in good health. CDR3 sequence reads: CASTPPGDTQYF. CDR3 bases: TGTGCCAGCACCCCCCCGGGAGATACGCAGTATTTT.